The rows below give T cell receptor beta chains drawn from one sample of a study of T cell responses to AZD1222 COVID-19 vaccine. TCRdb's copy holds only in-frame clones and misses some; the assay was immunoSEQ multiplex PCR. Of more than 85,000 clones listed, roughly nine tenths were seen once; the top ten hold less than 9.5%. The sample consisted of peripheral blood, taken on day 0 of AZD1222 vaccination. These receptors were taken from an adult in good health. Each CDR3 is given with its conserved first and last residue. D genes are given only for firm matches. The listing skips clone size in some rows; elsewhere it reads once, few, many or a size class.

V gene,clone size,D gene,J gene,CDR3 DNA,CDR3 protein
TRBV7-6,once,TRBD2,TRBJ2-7,TGTGCCAGCAGCTTAGCTTATAGCGGGGGGACTGGGTACGAGCAGTACTTC,CASSLAYSGGTGYEQYF
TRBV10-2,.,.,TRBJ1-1,TGCGCCAGCAGTGGGGGCTGGGGCATGAACACTGAAGCTTTCTTT,CASSGGWGMNTEAFF
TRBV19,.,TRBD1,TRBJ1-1,TGTGCCAGTAGCCCGGACAGGGGGGTCTCTGCAGCTTTCTTT,CASSPDRGVSAAFF
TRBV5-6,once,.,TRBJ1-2,TGTGCCAGCAGCTTGGGCGCTGGGAGAGGGTCTAACTATGGCTACACCTTC,CASSLGAGRGSNYGYTF
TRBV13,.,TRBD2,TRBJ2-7,TGTGCCAGCTCTAGCGGGAGGAGCTCCTACGAGCAGTACTTC,CASSSGRSSYEQYF
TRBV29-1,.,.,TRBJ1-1,TGCAGCGTTGATCCCATGAACACTGAAGCTTTCTTT,CSVDPMNTEAFF
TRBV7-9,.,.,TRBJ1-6,TGTGCCAGCAGCTTAGTGCAAGTGGGGGGGCTGGATTCACCCCTCCACTTT,CASSLVQVGGLDSPLHF
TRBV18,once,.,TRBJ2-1,TGTGCCAGCTCACCACCGGTGGATGAGCAGTTCTTC,CASSPPVDEQFF
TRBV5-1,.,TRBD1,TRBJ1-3,TGCGCCAGCAGCCCAGGGACAGGGATAGACACCATATATTTT,CASSPGTGIDTIYF
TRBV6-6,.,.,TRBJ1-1,TGTGCCAGCACCTCGGATTCGAACACTGAAGCTTTCTTT,CASTSDSNTEAFF
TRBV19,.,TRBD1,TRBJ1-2,TGTGCCAGTAGTATGGACCGTGACAGGGGCACCTTC,CASSMDRDRGTF
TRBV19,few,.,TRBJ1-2,TGTGCCAGTAGTAAACAGGGCTGGGTCGGCTATGGCTACACCTTC,CASSKQGWVGYGYTF
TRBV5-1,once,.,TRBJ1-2,TGCGCCAGCAGCCCAGCCGAGGGGTTGAACTATGGCTACACCTTC,CASSPAEGLNYGYTF
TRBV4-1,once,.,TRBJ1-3,TGCGCCAGCAGCCCCCGGGCAGGGACTGGAAACACCATATATTTT,CASSPRAGTGNTIYF